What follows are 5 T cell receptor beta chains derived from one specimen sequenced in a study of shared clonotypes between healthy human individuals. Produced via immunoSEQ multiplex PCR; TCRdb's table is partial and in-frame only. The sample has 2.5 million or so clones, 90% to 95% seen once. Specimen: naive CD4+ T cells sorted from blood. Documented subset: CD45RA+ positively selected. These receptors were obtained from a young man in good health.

Here the CDR3 DNA reads TGTGCCAGCAGCCAACAAAGGGCTGAAGCTTTCTTT. It yields the protein CASSQQRAEAFF. The chain combines TRBV4-2 with TRBJ1-1; D gene ambiguous. This CDR3 is 12 amino acids long. The germline V gene has CDR1 LGHNA and CDR2 YNFKEQ. The V gene lost 2 bases and the J gene lost 6 bases, with 7 bases spanning the gap.

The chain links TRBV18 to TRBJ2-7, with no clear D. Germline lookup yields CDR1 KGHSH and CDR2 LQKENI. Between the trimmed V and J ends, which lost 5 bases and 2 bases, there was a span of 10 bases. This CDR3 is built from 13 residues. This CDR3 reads CASSTGEAYEQYF. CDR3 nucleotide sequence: TGTGCCAGCTCAACCGGCGAAGCCTACGAGCAGTACTTC.

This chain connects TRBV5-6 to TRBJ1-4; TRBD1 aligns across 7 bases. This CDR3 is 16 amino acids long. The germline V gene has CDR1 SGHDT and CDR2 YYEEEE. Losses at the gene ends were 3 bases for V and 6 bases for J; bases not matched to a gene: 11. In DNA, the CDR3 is TGTGCCAGCAGCTATGAACGCAGGGGGTATGATGAAAAACTGTTTTTT. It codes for CASSYERRGYDEKLFF.

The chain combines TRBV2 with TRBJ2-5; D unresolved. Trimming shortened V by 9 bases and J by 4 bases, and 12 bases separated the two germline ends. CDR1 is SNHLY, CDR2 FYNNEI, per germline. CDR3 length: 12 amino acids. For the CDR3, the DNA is TGTGCCAGAAGCATAGGAGCAGAGACCCAGTACTTC. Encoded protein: CARSIGAETQYF.

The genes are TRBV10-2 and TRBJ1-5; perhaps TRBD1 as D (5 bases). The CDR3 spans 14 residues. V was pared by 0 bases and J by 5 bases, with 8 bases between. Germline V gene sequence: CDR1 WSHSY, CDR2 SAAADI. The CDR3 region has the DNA TGCGCCAGCAGTGAGTCGGGCAGGGATCAGCCCCAGCATTTT. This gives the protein CASSESGRDQPQHF.